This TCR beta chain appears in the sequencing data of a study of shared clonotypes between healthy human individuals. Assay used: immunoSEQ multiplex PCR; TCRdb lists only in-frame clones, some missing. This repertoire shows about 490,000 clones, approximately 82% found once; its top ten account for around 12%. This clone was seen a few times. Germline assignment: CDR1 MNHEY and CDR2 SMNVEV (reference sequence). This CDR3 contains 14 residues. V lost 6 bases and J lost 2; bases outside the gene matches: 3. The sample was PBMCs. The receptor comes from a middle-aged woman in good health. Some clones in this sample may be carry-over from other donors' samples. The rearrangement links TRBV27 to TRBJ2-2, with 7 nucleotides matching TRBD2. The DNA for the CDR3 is TGTGCCAGCAGGAGACTAGCTAACACCGGGGAGCTGTTTTTT. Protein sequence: CASRRLANTGELFF.